What follows are 26 T cell receptor beta chains derived from one specimen sequenced in a study of shared clonotypes between healthy human individuals. Only in-frame clones appear in the TCRdb table, and some are missing; sequencing was by immunoSEQ multiplex PCR. The repertoire has about 870,000 clones, approximately 92% of them found once; the top ten carry about 25%. As defined, naive CD8 cells were CD45RO-negative and positively selected for CCR7, with terminally differentiated effector memory CD45RA+ cells excluded. The sample consisted of naive CD8+ T cells sorted from blood. Every receptor here comes from a man aged 25 to 45 in good health.

The rearrangement uses TRBV7-2 and TRBJ2-7; 14 bases agree with TRBD2. This CDR3 spans 16 amino acids. The ends lost 1 base at V and 4 bases at J; junction bases unmatched: 3. Per germline, CDR1 SGHTA and CDR2 FQGNSA. CDR3: CASSLGTSGRLYEQYF. The CDR3 bases are TGTGCCAGCAGCTTAGGGACTAGCGGGAGGCTATACGAGCAGTACTTC.

The V and J genes are TRBV28 and TRBJ1-5; D not resolved. The V end lost 7 bases, the J end lost 1 base, and 5 bases lay between the germline ends. CDR3 length: 12 residues. Germline lookup yields CDR1 MDHEN and CDR2 SYDVKM. The CDR3 region has the DNA TGTGCCAGCACCTCGAGCAATCAGCCCCAGCATTTT. It codes for CASTSSNQPQHF.

The chain joins TRBV10-3 to TRBJ2-7, with 7 positions matching TRBD2. The CDR3 has 11 residues. With 7 bases clipped from V and 3 bases from J, the junction kept 0 bases outside the gene matches. Germline V CDR1 and CDR2: ENHRY, SYGVKD. CDR3 bases: TGTGCCATCACTAGCGGCTACGAGCAGTACTTC. Its protein product is CAITSGYEQYF.

V gene TRBV7-9 combines with J gene TRBJ1-4; D possibly corresponds to TRBD1 (6 bases). V lost 5 bases and J lost 13, with 20 bases in between. The CDR3 is made up of 14 amino acids. CDR1 SEHNR and CDR2 FQNEAQ come from the germline V gene (reference sequence). The CDR3, as DNA: TGTGCCAGCAGCGCGCCGGGACATCCCCGTGCACTGTTTTTT. As protein: CASSAPGHPRALFF.

To note about this clone: Other DNA sequences in this sample translate to the same CDR3. In DNA, the CDR3 is TGTGCCAGCAGCGTCTCCTACAATGAGCAGTTCTTC. It specifies CASSVSYNEQFF. The chain is built from TRBV9 and TRBJ2-1; D is uncertain. V lost 2 bases and J 0 bases, leaving 0 bases between the germline ends. Germline CDR1 SGDLS, CDR2 YYNGEE. The CDR3 consists of 12 residues.

On this clone itself: Other DNA sequences in this specimen translate into the identical CDR3. The chain couples TRBV4-1 to TRBJ2-3; no firm D call. In germline, CDR1 is MGHRA, CDR2 YSYEKL. The CDR3 has 13 residues. V lost 1 base and J lost 3, with 5 bases in between. CDR3 DNA sequence: TGCGCCAGCAGCCAAGTAGGGACAGATACGCAGTATTTT. Its translation is CASSQVGTDTQYF.

V is TRBV19 and J is TRBJ1-5; possibly TRBD1 for D (5 bases). CDR3 length: 13 residues. Trimming removed 7 bases from V and 3 bases from J, with 10 bases in between. Germline V gives CDR1 LNHDA, CDR2 SQIVND (reference sequence). The CDR3, as DNA: TGTGCCAGTAATTGGGGCAACAATCAGCCCCAGCATTTT. Amino acid sequence: CASNWGNNQPQHF. The full variable domain, with the rest looked up from reference TRBV19 and TRBJ1-5, is DGGITQSPKYLFRKEGQNVTLSCEQNLNHDAMYWYRQDPGQGLRLIYYSQIVNDFQKGDIAEGYSVSREKKESFPLTVTSAQKNPTAFYLCASNWGNNQPQHFGDGTRLSIL.

This clone was recorded only once. The junction shows a germline mismatch at one end, possibly a read error. The rearrangement joins TRBV29-1 to TRBJ1-2; 8 nucleotides agree with TRBD1. This CDR3 has 13 residues. The germline CDR1 and CDR2 sequences are SQVTM and ANQGSEA. Written as DNA, the CDR3 is TGCAGCGTTGAGGGGGGACAGGCCTCTCTTTTCTCCTTC. Amino acids: CSVEGGQASLFSF.

This chain links TRBV19 with TRBJ2-1; 10 bases match TRBD2. V lost 4 bases and J lost 9; bases outside the gene matches: 6. The CDR3 spans 14 residues. Germline V gene lookup returns CDR1 LNHDA and CDR2 SQIVND (reference sequence). The CDR3 DNA reads TGTGCCAGTAGTAATAGCGGGAGGACGATTGAGCAGTTCTTC. This gives the protein CASSNSGRTIEQFF.

Concerning this clone itself: In the same sample, other DNA sequences code for this CDR3. This chain links TRBV12-5 with TRBJ2-1; 8 positions match TRBD2. V lost 1 base, J lost 4 bases, and 3 bases stayed unmatched. The CDR3 consists of 15 residues. Germline CDR1 is LGHNT and CDR2 is FRNRAP. The CDR3 loop is CASGLELAGYNEQFF. The DNA for the CDR3 is TGTGCTAGTGGTTTGGAGTTAGCGGGATACAATGAGCAGTTCTTC.

The gene calls are TRBV4-1 and TRBJ1-1, with D hard to call. This CDR3 spans 14 amino acids. Germline values: CDR1 MGHRA, CDR2 YSYEKL. Trimming removed 5 bases at V and 1 base at J, with 11 bases between. The CDR3 DNA follows: TGCGCCAGCAGCAACGGGATCGAGAACACTGAAGCTTTCTTT. Its protein is CASSNGIENTEAFF.

The rearrangement uses TRBV7-6 and TRBJ1-3, with D perhaps matching TRBD1 (5 bases). The germline V gene has CDR1 SGHVS and CDR2 FNYEAQ. V was trimmed by 4 bases and J by 0 bases, leaving 13 bases between them. The CDR3 is made up of 16 amino acids. CDR3 residues: CASSSLGTSSGNTIYF. The CDR3 region has the DNA TGTGCCAGCAGCTCACTGGGGACCTCCTCTGGAAACACCATATATTTT.

The rearrangement links TRBV6-1 to TRBJ2-3, with TRBD2 matching over 12 bases. The V and J ends lost 3 bases and 0 bases, in that order; junction bases with no gene match: 7. Germline lookup yields CDR1 MNHNS and CDR2 SASEGT. CDR3 size: 18 residues. The CDR3 reads CASSDSRLAGVSTDTQYF. The DNA for the CDR3 is TGTGCCAGCAGTGATTCTAGACTAGCGGGAGTTAGCACAGATACGCAGTATTTT.

V is TRBV7-9 and J is TRBJ1-2; D is unresolved. This CDR3 contains 13 residues. Trimming took off 1 base at V and 5 bases at J, with 8 bases between the two ends. The germline V gene encodes CDR1 SEHNR and CDR2 FQNEAQ (reference sequence). The CDR3 protein is CASSLGTEYGYTF. Here the CDR3 DNA reads TGTGCCAGCAGCTTAGGGACGGAGTATGGCTACACCTTC.

The V call is TRBV19, the J call TRBJ2-3; a weak D match, TRBD2 (5 bases). CDR3 length: 16 residues. Trimming stripped 5 bases from V and 2 bases from J, with 17 bases between. CDR1 and CDR2 (germline): LNHDA, SQIVND (reference sequence). The CDR3 DNA is TGTGCCAGTAGTGTCACGAGGACTTCCAACACAGATACGCAGTATTTT. Amino acid sequence: CASSVTRTSNTDTQYF.

The genes are TRBV5-6 and TRBJ2-1, with 11 bases lining up with TRBD2. This CDR3 contains 16 residues. Germline V gene sequence: CDR1 SGHDT, CDR2 YYEEEE. The trim removed 0 bases at V and 4 bases at J, leaving 3 bases unmatched. DNA for the CDR3: TGTGCCAGCAGCTTGGCGGGGACTAGCGGTTACAATGAGCAGTTCTTC. Translating it yields CASSLAGTSGYNEQFF.

The DNA of the CDR3 is TGTGCCAGCAGTCCCTACAGGGTAGGGACCGGGGAGCTGTTTTTT. Protein sequence: CASSPYRVGTGELFF. The chain carries TRBV27 and TRBJ2-2; weak D call: TRBD1 (6 bases). Trimming shortened V by 5 bases and J by 5 bases, and 15 bases separated the two germline ends. This CDR3 is 15 amino acids long. Looked up from germline, CDR1 is MNHEY and CDR2 is SMNVEV (reference sequence).

The CDR3 DNA reads as TGTGCCAGCAGCTTCGGCGCGAGTCCCACAGATACGCAGTATTTT. Its protein product is CASSFGASPTDTQYF. The V and J genes are TRBV13 and TRBJ2-3; D is undetermined. The germline V and J ends were trimmed by 3 bases and 2 bases, with 12 bases remaining between them. CDR1 and CDR2 (germline): PRHDT, FYEKMQ (reference sequence). The CDR3 covers 15 residues. Full variable domain (missing parts from reference TRBV13 and TRBJ2-3): AAGVIQSPRHLIKEKRETATLKCYPIPRHDTVYWYQQGPGQDPQFLISFYEKMQSDKGSIPDRFSAQQFSDYHSELNMSSLELGDSALYFCASSFGASPTDTQYFGPGTRLTVL.

The V gene is TRBV30, the J gene TRBJ2-1; a weak D match, TRBD2 (5 bases). CDR3 length equals 10 residues. V lost 2 bases and J 14 bases, leaving 10 bases between the germline ends. CDR1 is GTSNPN and CDR2 is SVGIG in the germline V gene (reference sequence). CDR3 protein: CAWSHGIKFF. The CDR3 bases are TGTGCCTGGAGTCACGGGATTAAGTTCTTC.

The chain is built from TRBV9 and TRBJ2-2; D ambiguous. V lost 4 bases and J 1 base, leaving 14 bases between the germline ends. Germline V gene data show CDR1 as SGDLS and CDR2 as YYNGEE. This CDR3 has 16 residues. CDR3 residues: CASSNPRAGNTGELFF. The CDR3 DNA follows: TGTGCCAGCAGCAATCCTCGGGCAGGGAACACCGGGGAGCTGTTTTTT.

CDR3 in DNA: TGTGCCAGCAGTGATGGGGGACTAGCGGGAGGGAGAGCCAAAAACATTCAGTACTTC. It encodes CASSDGGLAGGRAKNIQYF. The chain has TRBV6-1 and TRBJ2-4; 16 bases match TRBD2. The CDR3 length is 19 residues. Looked up from germline, CDR1 is MNHNS and CDR2 is SASEGT. V lost 3 bases, J lost 0 bases, and 5 bases stayed unmatched.

This chain uses TRBV14 with TRBJ2-1; unclear D gene. The germline V and J ends were trimmed by 1 base and 8 bases, with 15 bases remaining between them. This CDR3 is 15 amino acids long. Germline loops: CDR1 SGHDN, CDR2 FVKESK. CDR3 region: CASSQVGSLGDEQFF. The CDR3 bases are TGTGCCAGCAGCCAAGTTGGTTCCCTTGGGGATGAGCAGTTCTTC.

The chain combines TRBV7-9 with TRBJ2-7, with TRBD1 as a possible D gene (5 bases). The CDR3 has 15 residues. Trimming pared 3 bases from V and 2 bases from J, leaving 14 bases between. Germline V CDR1 and CDR2: SEHNR, FQNEAQ (reference sequence). This CDR3 is CASSFSTVDAYEQYF. DNA of the CDR3: TGTGCCAGCAGCTTTTCGACAGTAGACGCCTACGAGCAGTACTTC.

J is TRBJ2-7 and V is TRBV28; 10 bases map to TRBD2. The CDR3 has 14 amino acids. V lost 6 bases and J lost 4; bases outside the gene matches: 6. CDR1 MDHEN and CDR2 SYDVKM come from the germline V gene. The chain's CDR3 is CASSWTSGRYEQYF. CDR3 DNA: TGTGCCAGCAGCTGGACTAGCGGTCGGTACGAGCAGTACTTC. The full variable domain, rest sourced from reference TRBV28 and TRBJ2-7, is DVKVTQSSRYLVKRTGEKVFLECVQDMDHENMFWYRQDPGLGLRLIYFSYDVKMKEKGDIPEGYSVSREKKERFSLILESASTNQTSMYLCASSWTSGRYEQYFGPGTRLTVT.

This clone has a single count. This chain joins TRBV18 and TRBJ1-3; a possible D gene is TRBD1 (6 bases). Germline V lookup: CDR1 KGHSH, CDR2 LQKENI. The CDR3 is made up of 19 amino acids. V was trimmed by 3 bases and J by 0 bases, leaving 21 bases between them. Written as DNA, the CDR3 is TGTGCCAGCTCACCCTACAGGGATCCGAGACAAAACTCTGGAAACACCATATATTTT. Its translation: CASSPYRDPRQNSGNTIYF.

The CDR3: CATTPTGFNQPQHF. Written as DNA, the CDR3 is TGTGCCACAACCCCGACAGGGTTCAATCAGCCCCAGCATTTT. The chain combines TRBV28 with TRBJ1-5; the match to TRBD1 covers 7 bases. The length of the CDR3 is 14 residues. The V and J ends lost 10 bases and 3 bases, in that order; junction bases with no gene match: 9. Germline V gene data show CDR1 as MDHEN and CDR2 as SYDVKM. The full variable domain, in which reference TRBV28 and TRBJ1-5 provide the parts outside the CDR3, is DVKVTQSSRYLVKRTGEKVFLECVQDMDHENMFWYRQDPGLGLRLIYFSYDVKMKEKGDIPEGYSVSREKKERFSLILESASTNQTSMYLCATTPTGFNQPQHFGDGTRLSIL.